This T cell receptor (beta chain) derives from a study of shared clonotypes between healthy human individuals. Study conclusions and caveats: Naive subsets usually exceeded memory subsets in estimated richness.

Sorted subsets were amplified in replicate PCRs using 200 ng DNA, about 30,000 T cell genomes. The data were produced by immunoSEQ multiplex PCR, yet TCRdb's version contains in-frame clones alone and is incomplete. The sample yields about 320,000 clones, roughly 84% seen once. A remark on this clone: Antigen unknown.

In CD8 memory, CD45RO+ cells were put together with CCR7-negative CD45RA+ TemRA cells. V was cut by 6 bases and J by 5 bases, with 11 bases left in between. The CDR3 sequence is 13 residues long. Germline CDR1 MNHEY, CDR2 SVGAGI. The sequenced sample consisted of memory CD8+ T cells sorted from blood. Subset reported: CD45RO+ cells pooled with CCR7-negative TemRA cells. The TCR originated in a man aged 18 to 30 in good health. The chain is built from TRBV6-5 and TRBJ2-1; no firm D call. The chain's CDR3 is CASSPRGHNEQFF. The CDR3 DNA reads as TGTGCCAGCAGCCCGAGAGGACACAATGAGCAGTTCTTC.